A selection of T cell receptor beta chains follows, all from one sample in a study of control samples from healthy donors and cancer patients. Produced via immunoSEQ multiplex PCR; TCRdb's table is partial and in-frame only. Of around 110,000 clones listed, 75% to 90% were seen once; the top ten hold approximately 1%. The specimen sequenced was PBMCs. These receptors were taken from a woman aged 45-65 years with colorectal cancer. CDR3s include the opening cysteine and the closing phenylalanine or tryptophan. The D gene is left open where the match is weak. Clone size is shown for a subset of rows, as once, few, many or a class of expanded clone.

v_call: TRBV11-2; j_call: TRBJ1-2; d_call: TRBD1; clone_size: NA; cdr3_nt: TGTGCCAGCAGGCCCCTCCAGGACAGGGGTCGTGGCTACACCTTC; cdr3_aa: CASRPLQDRGRGYTF
v_call: TRBV2; j_call: TRBJ2-1; d_call: NA; clone_size: few; cdr3_nt: TGTGCCAGCAGAGGTTCTAGGAGCTCCTACAATGAGCAGTTCTTC; cdr3_aa: CASRGSRSSYNEQFF
v_call: TRBV6-5; j_call: TRBJ1-2; d_call: NA; clone_size: NA; cdr3_nt: TGTGCCAGCAGTTACGGGGACGGTTCCTATGGCTACACCTTC; cdr3_aa: CASSYGDGSYGYTF
v_call: TRBV6-6; j_call: TRBJ1-1; d_call: NA; clone_size: NA; cdr3_nt: TGTGCCAGCAGGAGGACAGAAATTGAAGCTTTCTTT; cdr3_aa: CASRRTEIEAFF
v_call: TRBV12-3/TRBV12-4; j_call: TRBJ2-5; d_call: NA; clone_size: NA; cdr3_nt: TGTGCCAGTGAGAGGCGCTCGTCGGAGACCCAGTACTTC; cdr3_aa: CASERRSSETQYF
v_call: TRBV6-5; j_call: TRBJ2-7; d_call: TRBD2; clone_size: NA; cdr3_nt: TGTGCCAGCAGTCCACTAGCGGGGGGAACCTACGAGCAGTACTTC; cdr3_aa: CASSPLAGGTYEQYF
v_call: TRBV7-2; j_call: TRBJ2-5; d_call: TRBD2; clone_size: once; cdr3_nt: TGTGCCAGCAGCAAACATCCACAACCGACTAGCAGAAAAGAGACCCAGTACTTC; cdr3_aa: CASSKHPQPTSRKETQYF
v_call: TRBV7-3; j_call: TRBJ2-1; d_call: NA; clone_size: NA; cdr3_nt: TGTGCCAGCAGCATAGCGGGACAGAGTGAGCAGTTCTTC; cdr3_aa: CASSIAGQSEQFF
v_call: TRBV18; j_call: TRBJ2-7; d_call: NA; clone_size: NA; cdr3_nt: TGTGCCAGCTCGCTCATACCGGGATCCCCCTTGAACGAGCAGTACTTC; cdr3_aa: CASSLIPGSPLNEQYF
v_call: TRBV5-1; j_call: TRBJ1-4; d_call: TRBD1; clone_size: NA; cdr3_nt: TGCGCCAGCAGCCCGGATTACCAGGGGGCGGGAACTAATGAAAAACTGTTTTTT; cdr3_aa: CASSPDYQGAGTNEKLFF
v_call: TRBV12-3/TRBV12-4; j_call: TRBJ1-2; d_call: NA; clone_size: few; cdr3_nt: TGTGCCAGCAGCTACAACGCCCGAGGTGGCTACACCTTC; cdr3_aa: CASSYNARGGYTF
v_call: TRBV3-1/TRBV3-2; j_call: TRBJ1-4; d_call: NA; clone_size: NA; cdr3_nt: TGTGCCAGCAGCCCCTTTATTTCGGAAAAACTGTTTTTT; cdr3_aa: CASSPFISEKLFF
v_call: TRBV5-8; j_call: TRBJ1-4; d_call: NA; clone_size: NA; cdr3_nt: TGTGCCAGCACCCCCTACGGGACCGCAACTAATGAAAAACTGTTTTTT; cdr3_aa: CASTPYGTATNEKLFF
v_call: TRBV25-1; j_call: TRBJ1-1; d_call: NA; clone_size: NA; cdr3_nt: TGTGCCAGCAGTGAATCGCTTGGATTGAACACTGAAGCTTTCTTT; cdr3_aa: CASSESLGLNTEAFF
v_call: TRBV9; j_call: TRBJ2-1; d_call: NA; clone_size: NA; cdr3_nt: TGTGCCAGCAGCGTAGCTACGGAAAGGATAGGTCATGAGCAGTTCTTC; cdr3_aa: CASSVATERIGHEQFF
v_call: TRBV18; j_call: TRBJ1-2; d_call: NA; clone_size: NA; cdr3_nt: TGTGCCAGCTCACCATTTCCGACTAACGGGGATGGCTACACCTTC; cdr3_aa: CASSPFPTNGDGYTF
v_call: TRBV19; j_call: TRBJ2-1; d_call: TRBD2; clone_size: NA; cdr3_nt: TGTGCCAGTAGTATGGGCGGGAGTTTATCCCACGGTTACAATGAGCAGTTCTTC; cdr3_aa: CASSMGGSLSHGYNEQFF
v_call: TRBV2; j_call: TRBJ1-4; d_call: NA; clone_size: NA; cdr3_nt: TGTGCCAGCAGTCGGGGGTACGGAACAGCGGATGAAAAACTGTTTTTT; cdr3_aa: CASSRGYGTADEKLFF
v_call: TRBV3-1/TRBV3-2; j_call: TRBJ2-3; d_call: TRBD1; clone_size: NA; cdr3_nt: TGTGCCAGCAGCCAAGATTGGGGACAGCCGCAGTATTTT; cdr3_aa: CASSQDWGQPQYF
v_call: TRBV30; j_call: TRBJ2-5; d_call: NA; clone_size: NA; cdr3_nt: TGTGCCTGGACTCCCGGGCCGTACCAAGAGACCCAGTACTTC; cdr3_aa: CAWTPGPYQETQYF
v_call: TRBV5-1; j_call: TRBJ2-7; d_call: NA; clone_size: NA; cdr3_nt: TGCGCCAGCAGCTTGGATTGGTCAGGGGAGCGCGAGCAGTACTTC; cdr3_aa: CASSLDWSGEREQYF
v_call: TRBV5-4; j_call: TRBJ2-3; d_call: NA; clone_size: NA; cdr3_nt: TGTGCCAGCAGCTTGGGGGGGGGACAGACAGATACGCAGTATTTT; cdr3_aa: CASSLGGGQTDTQYF
v_call: TRBV7-8; j_call: TRBJ2-1; d_call: NA; clone_size: once; cdr3_nt: TGTGCCAGCAGCCCCGGATACAATGAGCAGTTCTTC; cdr3_aa: CASSPGYNEQFF
v_call: TRBV19; j_call: TRBJ2-3; d_call: TRBD2; clone_size: NA; cdr3_nt: TGTGCCAGTAGTCTAGCGGGAGCCACAGATACGCAGTATTTT; cdr3_aa: CASSLAGATDTQYF
v_call: TRBV6-5; j_call: TRBJ1-3; d_call: NA; clone_size: once; cdr3_nt: TGTGCCAGCAGCCTTACAATTGGACCTGGAAACACCATATATTTT; cdr3_aa: CASSLTIGPGNTIYF
v_call: TRBV2; j_call: TRBJ1-4; d_call: NA; clone_size: NA; cdr3_nt: TGTGCCAGCGAGAGAAGAGGGGTTGAAAAACTGTTTTTT; cdr3_aa: CASERRGVEKLFF
v_call: TRBV11-2; j_call: TRBJ2-3; d_call: NA; clone_size: NA; cdr3_nt: TGTGCCAGCAGCTTCTATGGGACTAGCACAGATACGCAGTATTTT; cdr3_aa: CASSFYGTSTDTQYF
v_call: TRBV19; j_call: TRBJ1-5; d_call: TRBD1; clone_size: NA; cdr3_nt: TGTGCCAGTAGTATAGAGACAGGGAATCAGCCCCAGCATTTT; cdr3_aa: CASSIETGNQPQHF
v_call: TRBV10-1; j_call: TRBJ1-3; d_call: NA; clone_size: NA; cdr3_nt: TGCGCCAGCAAGAATATCCCGAGCTCTGGAAACACCATATATTTT; cdr3_aa: CASKNIPSSGNTIYF
v_call: TRBV19; j_call: TRBJ1-1; d_call: TRBD1; clone_size: NA; cdr3_nt: TGTGCCAGTTCGACAGGGGGACCGAACACTGAAGCTTTCTTT; cdr3_aa: CASSTGGPNTEAFF
v_call: TRBV19; j_call: TRBJ1-1; d_call: NA; clone_size: NA; cdr3_nt: TGTGCCAGCCGGGCGGGGATAGGTATGAACACTGAAGCTTTCTTT; cdr3_aa: CASRAGIGMNTEAFF
v_call: TRBV6-5; j_call: TRBJ1-5; d_call: NA; clone_size: NA; cdr3_nt: TGTGCCAGCAGTTACAGGTTAGATCAGCCCCAGCATTTT; cdr3_aa: CASSYRLDQPQHF
v_call: TRBV3-1/TRBV3-2; j_call: TRBJ1-1; d_call: TRBD1; clone_size: NA; cdr3_nt: TGTGCCAGCAGCCAAGAAAACAGGGGGCACACTGAAGCTTTCTTT; cdr3_aa: CASSQENRGHTEAFF
v_call: TRBV30; j_call: TRBJ1-6; d_call: NA; clone_size: NA; cdr3_nt: TGTGCCTGGAGTGGGGGAGGGACGAATTCACCCCTCCACTTT; cdr3_aa: CAWSGGGTNSPLHF
v_call: TRBV3-1/TRBV3-2; j_call: TRBJ2-2; d_call: NA; clone_size: NA; cdr3_nt: TGTGCCAGCAGCCAAGGTTCGGGGGAGCTGTTTTTT; cdr3_aa: CASSQGSGELFF
v_call: TRBV7-9; j_call: TRBJ2-7; d_call: NA; clone_size: NA; cdr3_nt: TGTGCCAGCAGCCTAGCCGTCACCAACGAGCAGTACTTC; cdr3_aa: CASSLAVTNEQYF
v_call: TRBV9; j_call: TRBJ1-1; d_call: NA; clone_size: NA; cdr3_nt: TGTGCCAGCAGCGCCGGGACTCTGAACACTGAAGCTTTCTTT; cdr3_aa: CASSAGTLNTEAFF
v_call: TRBV3-1/TRBV3-2; j_call: TRBJ2-7; d_call: NA; clone_size: NA; cdr3_nt: TGTGCCAGCAGCCCCGCCCGAGCTTGGGAGCAGTACTTC; cdr3_aa: CASSPARAWEQYF
v_call: TRBV4-1; j_call: TRBJ2-7; d_call: TRBD1; clone_size: few; cdr3_nt: TGCGCCAGCAGCCATCCGGACAGGGAACCCTACGAGCAGTACTTC; cdr3_aa: CASSHPDREPYEQYF
v_call: TRBV2; j_call: TRBJ1-1; d_call: TRBD1; clone_size: NA; cdr3_nt: TGTGCCAGCAGGTCACAGGGGGCCAGCACTGAAGCTTTCTTT; cdr3_aa: CASRSQGASTEAFF
v_call: TRBV7-9; j_call: TRBJ2-3; d_call: NA; clone_size: NA; cdr3_nt: TGTGCCAGCAGCCCGAGAGGGCCCGATACGCAGTATTTT; cdr3_aa: CASSPRGPDTQYF